This TCR beta chain was sequenced in a study of graft-versus-host responses after intestinal transplantation. Study conclusions and caveats: Some patients had graft-donor T cell macrochimerism, and their allografts showed high graft-versus-host to host-versus-graft clonal ratios.

TCRdb keeps only in-frame clones here, not all; method: immunoSEQ multiplex PCR. The table includes over 35,000 clones, roughly nine tenths detected once. With regard to this clone: Its antigen remains unknown.

CDR1 is SNHLY and CDR2 is FYNNEI in the germline V gene. There are 15 residues in the CDR3. V was pared by 4 bases and J by 3 bases, with 6 bases of the junction left unmatched. The source is a human patient who received an intestinal transplant, so some T cells may come from the graft donor. The source was PBMCs, collected approximately 320 days after intestinal transplant. The chain employs TRBV2 and TRBJ2-3, with 8 bases that match TRBD2. Written as DNA, the CDR3 is TGTGCCAGCAGTGGGCTAGCGGGTGATACAGATACGCAGTATTTT. Protein: CASSGLAGDTDTQYF.